This TCR beta chain appears in the sequencing data of a study of T-cell reconstitution after alpha-beta-depleted transplantation in children. V dropped 7 bases and J dropped 4 bases, with 24 bases sitting between them. The CDR3 runs 17 residues. On this clonotype: Its antigen remains unidentified.

A TCRbeta library incorporating unique molecular identifiers was prepared. TCRdb re-called the PCR reads with MiXCR, one entry per CDR3 protein. In the table there are fewer than 750,000 distinct CDR3 sequences, roughly 24% of which are singletons. Study-wide findings and caveats: At day 60, the high TCRbeta diversity found in some patients originated from recipient T cells and thymic progenitors that had survived. Several hundred rapidly expanded clones from non-depleted graft cells reportedly supplied alpha-beta T cells about two months post-transplant.

The receptor's source is a boy less than two years old who had a stem cell transplant for acute myeloid leukemia, so the T cells may come from the graft donor. The sequencing here drew on PBMCs, mostly from graft donor cells, taken 360 days after TCRalphabeta/CD19-depleted stem cell transplant. The chain joins TRBV12-3 or TRBV12-4 to TRBJ2-3; D is perhaps TRBD1 (6 bases). The CDR3 sequence is CASNTRRGHGVPDTQYF. As DNA, the CDR3 is TGTGCCAGCAACACACGTAGGGGACATGGGGTCCCAGATACGCAGTATTTT.